Listed below are T cell receptor beta chains from one sample, sequenced in a study of blood T cell repertoires in COVID-19. Method: immunoSEQ multiplex PCR; TCRdb's copy keeps in-frame clones and lacks some. The sample records fewer than 250,000 clones, roughly 90% being singletons. The specimen was peripheral blood. The receptors come from an older woman with acute or convalescent COVID-19. The CDR3 runs from the conserved cysteine through the conserved F or W. Each record gives: V gene, J gene, D gene, CDR3 length, CDR3 protein. The D gene is left open where the match is weak.

>TRBV11-3|TRBJ1-2|.|12
CASSQGGSGYTF
>TRBV11-2|TRBJ2-7|.|14
CASSLQGVVDEQYF
>TRBV5-6|TRBJ1-6|.|15
CASSFRQGGDSPLHF
>TRBV29-1|TRBJ2-7|TRBD1|14
CSVAFGTGIYEQYF
>TRBV5-1|TRBJ1-6|.|14
CASSLGVLNSPLHF
>TRBV29-1|TRBJ2-2|TRBD2|14
CSVESGRSTGELFF
>TRBV4-2|TRBJ2-7|.|13
CASSQESSYEQYF
>TRBV5-1|TRBJ2-1|TRBD1|16
CASSFGRTGGGNEQFF
>TRBV10-2|TRBJ1-5|.|15
CASSELGWEYQPQHF
>TRBV29-1|TRBJ2-5|.|15
CSVEGLATVQETQYF
>TRBV5-6|TRBJ1-3|.|15
CASSLVGPSGNTIYF
>TRBV7-8|TRBJ2-1|TRBD2|17
CASSLVGTSGLYNEQFF
>TRBV11-2|TRBJ1-1|.|12
CASSLDLGEAFF
>TRBV11-3|TRBJ1-3|TRBD1|15
CASSPGQGPGNTIYF
>TRBV5-1|TRBJ2-2|TRBD2|17
CASSYPGLASNTGELFF
>TRBV5-8|TRBJ2-3|TRBD2|14
CASSSGLATDTQYF
>TRBV5-6|TRBJ1-1|.|11
CASSVGVEAFF
>TRBV2|TRBJ1-1|.|13
CASRRGSNTEAFF
>TRBV28|TRBJ2-1|.|14
CASSSSGFYNEQFF
>TRBV29-1|TRBJ1-6|.|13
CSVTVGANSPLHF
>TRBV19|TRBJ2-5|.|14
CASSIATSGETQYF
>TRBV5-4|TRBJ2-7|TRBD2|15
CASSLEGLAGDGQYF
>TRBV4-1|TRBJ2-3|.|14
CASSQEGSTDTQYF
>TRBV28|TRBJ1-2|.|13
CASSLGGSYGYTF
>TRBV6-5|TRBJ2-2|.|16
CASSYSRSSTTGELFF
>TRBV7-2|TRBJ2-2|TRBD2|15
CASSSQAGAGGELFF
>TRBV19|TRBJ2-1|TRBD1|14
CASSRQGDVNEQFF
>TRBV28|TRBJ2-3|.|15
CASSKQGMGTDTQYF
>TRBV6-5|TRBJ1-6|TRBD1|14
CASNNRGINSPLHF
>TRBV19|TRBJ1-1|.|13
CASSYAGGTEAFF
>TRBV5-1|TRBJ1-1|.|11
CASRVGREAFF
>TRBV11-3|TRBJ2-1|.|14
CASSSEGFEGEQFF
>TRBV7-2|TRBJ2-6|.|16
CASSRPRDPGANVLTF
>TRBV5-4|TRBJ1-4|TRBD1|14
CASSTGQENEKLFF
>TRBV5-1|TRBJ2-1|.|11
CASSRDNEQFF
>TRBV3-1/TRBV3-2|TRBJ1-1|.|13
CASSLGGGTEAFF
>TRBV18|TRBJ1-1|TRBD1|15
CASSPGTGGNTEAFF
>TRBV28|TRBJ2-3|TRBD2|15
CASNLAGHDTDTQYF
>TRBV18|TRBJ2-3|TRBD2|16
CASSPSGTSAGDTQYF